These 23 T cell receptor beta chains were all obtained from the same sample, sequenced in a study of shared clonotypes between healthy human individuals. The protocol was immunoSEQ multiplex PCR, while the TCRdb copy is restricted to in-frame clones and leaves out a portion. The sample holds millions of clones; roughly 94% are singletons and the top ten take 0.1% to 0.15%. Sequencing was carried out using naive CD4+ T cells sorted from blood. Subset denoted: CD45RA+ positively selected. The receptors shown here come from a man between 18 and 35 years old in good health.

V and J are TRBV6-5 and TRBJ2-3; tentative D call: TRBD1 (5 bases). Trimming took 6 bases from V and 0 from J, leaving 7 bases between them. There are 13 residues in the CDR3. Germline CDR1 is MNHEY and CDR2 is SVGAGI. In nucleotides, the CDR3 is TGTGCCAGCAGGCACAGGAGCACAGATACGCAGTATTTT. Translating gives CASRHRSTDTQYF.

The chain is built from TRBV28 and TRBJ2-7; no firm D call. Germline CDR1 reads MDHEN; CDR2 reads SYDVKM. Trimming took 3 bases from V and 9 from J, leaving 15 bases between them. This CDR3 region has 13 residues. The CDR3 DNA reads TGTGCCAGCAGTTTCAACGTGGGTGGCTTGCAGTACTTC. Its translation: CASSFNVGGLQYF.

This chain connects TRBV2 to TRBJ2-3, with D uncertain. This CDR3 comprises 15 residues. V was clipped by 3 bases and J by 7 bases, with 17 bases between them. CDR1 and CDR2 from the germline V gene are SNHLY and FYNNEI. In DNA, the CDR3 is TGTGCCAGCAGTGAGCCACAGTTTCTCCTCTATACGCAGTATTTT. Protein product: CASSEPQFLLYTQYF.

Only one count was recorded for this clone. The J gene is TRBJ2-7, the V gene TRBV7-8, with D uncertain. The CDR3 is made up of 14 amino acids. Trimming took off 5 bases at V and 0 bases at J, with 11 bases between the two ends. Germline V CDR1 and CDR2: SGHVS, FQNEAQ. CDR3 region: CASSLSFYSYEQYF. The CDR3 DNA reads as TGTGCCAGCAGCCTCTCCTTTTACTCCTACGAGCAGTACTTC.

The chain couples TRBV9 to TRBJ2-3; 7 nucleotides agree with TRBD2. V trimming: 0 bases; J trimming: 0 bases; junction bases outside the gene matches: 7. Germline loops: CDR1 SGDLS, CDR2 YYNGEE. The CDR3 runs to 17 residues. DNA for the CDR3: TGTGCCAGCAGCGTAGGAGAGGGAGGGCCCAGCACAGATACGCAGTATTTT. Its protein product is CASSVGEGGPSTDTQYF.

The chain couples TRBV30 to TRBJ2-3; 11 bases align to TRBD1. From germline, CDR1 is GTSNPN and CDR2 SVGIG (reference sequence). The CDR3 extends over 16 amino acids. V lost 7 bases, J lost 5 bases, and 14 bases stayed unmatched. CDR3 in DNA: TGTGCCTATCAGATTCTCGGGACAGGGGGAATAGATACGCAGTATTTT. Translated, it gives CAYQILGTGGIDTQYF.

The chain has TRBV18 and TRBJ2-7, with D tentatively TRBD1 (5 bases). CDR3 length: 15 amino acids. Germline assignment: CDR1 KGHSH and CDR2 LQKENI. V lost 3 bases to trimming and J lost 1 base, with 13 bases between them. CDR3 sequence: CASSPVTAPSYEQYF. The CDR3 region has the DNA TGTGCCAGCTCACCGGTGACAGCCCCTTCCTACGAGCAGTACTTC.

The V gene is TRBV6-1, the J gene TRBJ2-3; no definite D call. The V end was cut by 3 bases, the J end by 4 bases, with 17 bases between. Germline V gene data show CDR1 as MNHNS and CDR2 as SASEGT. The CDR3 length is 16 residues. The CDR3: CASSDIGRLVSDTQYF. As DNA, the CDR3 is TGTGCCAGCAGTGACATTGGACGGTTAGTGTCAGATACGCAGTATTTT.

The chain links TRBV5-4 to TRBJ2-3; perhaps D is TRBD1 or TRBD2 (6 bases each). CDR1 SGHNT and CDR2 YYREEE come from the germline V gene (reference sequence). This CDR3 contains 16 residues. V was shortened by 4 bases and J by 0 bases, with 15 bases between the two germline ends. CDR3 sequence reads: CASSPATGASTDTQYF. CDR3 DNA: TGTGCCAGCAGCCCCGCCACGGGGGCTAGCACAGATACGCAGTATTTT.

The chain uses TRBV7-9 and TRBJ1-2; D gene uncertain. V gave up 5 bases and J gave up 7 bases, with 26 bases separating them. CDR3 size: 17 residues. CDR1 is SEHNR and CDR2 is FQNEAQ in the germline V gene (reference sequence). The chain's CDR3 is CASSPRVSGKTLRGYTF. CDR3 nucleotide sequence: TGTGCCAGCAGCCCGAGAGTCTCAGGAAAGACTCTTCGTGGCTACACCTTC.

This chain links TRBV19 with TRBJ1-2; 7 nucleotides line up with TRBD1. Germline CDR1 is LNHDA and CDR2 is SQIVND (reference sequence). This CDR3 region has 14 residues. V was clipped by 3 bases and J by 8 bases; unmatched bases: 9. The CDR3 is CASSIGTDHRGYTF. The CDR3 nucleotides read TGTGCCAGTAGTATCGGGACAGACCATCGAGGCTACACCTTC.

This chain uses TRBV2 with TRBJ1-6; 10 bases are shared with TRBD1. Germline-derived CDR1 and CDR2 are SNHLY and FYNNEI. V lost 3 bases, J lost 9 bases, and 5 bases stayed unmatched. This CDR3 has 15 amino acids. CDR3 sequence: CASSERDRGGSPLHF. DNA for the CDR3: TGTGCCAGCAGTGAGCGGGACAGGGGTGGTTCACCCCTCCACTTT.

This clone appeared a single time. The sample has other DNA sequences that encode this CDR3 too. This rearrangement joins TRBV5-4 to TRBJ2-5; 16 bases are shared with TRBD2. Germline values: CDR1 SGHNT, CDR2 YYREEE (reference sequence). With V trimmed by 3 bases and J by 2 bases, 1 base remained unmatched. This CDR3 is built from 16 residues. CDR3 sequence (DNA): TGTGCCAGCAGCTGGGGACTAGCGGGAGGGCAAGAGACCCAGTACTTC. Translated: CASSWGLAGGQETQYF.

CDR3: CASSYEAGPYGYTF. The CDR3 nucleotides read TGTGCCAGCAGTTACGAGGCAGGGCCCTATGGCTACACCTTC. The rearrangement links TRBV6-6 to TRBJ1-2, with D perhaps TRBD1 (5 bases). The ends were cut back, 2 bases at V and 4 bases at J, with 11 bases in the middle. Germline CDR1 and CDR2: MNHNY and SVGAGI (reference sequence). This CDR3 contains 14 residues.

CDR3: CASSTTVYSYNSPLHF. Written as DNA, the CDR3 is TGTGCCAGTAGTACGACAGTTTACTCCTATAATTCACCCCTCCACTTT. The rearrangement links TRBV19 to TRBJ1-6; a possible D gene is TRBD1 (5 bases). The CDR3 has 16 residues. The germline V gene encodes CDR1 LNHDA and CDR2 SQIVND (reference sequence). V lost 4 bases and J lost 0, with 10 bases in between. The full variable domain, completed using reference TRBV19 and TRBJ1-6, is DGGITQSPKYLFRKEGQNVTLSCEQNLNHDAMYWYRQDPGQGLRLIYYSQIVNDFQKGDIAEGYSVSREKKESFPLTVTSAQKNPTAFYLCASSTTVYSYNSPLHFGNGTRLTVT.

The chain joins TRBV6-6 to TRBJ1-1; 8 bases line up with TRBD1. V lost 5 bases to trimming and J lost 2 bases; unmatched junction nucleotides: 7. The CDR3 extends over 15 amino acids. CDR1 and CDR2 from the germline V gene are MNHNY and SVGAGI (reference sequence). CDR3 sequence (DNA): TGTGCCAGCAGTAAAGGGACAGGAAAAAACACTGAAGCTTTCTTT. It yields the protein CASSKGTGKNTEAFF.

The chain carries TRBV10-3 and TRBJ2-7; the D is unclear. Germline CDR1 is ENHRY and CDR2 is SYGVKD. With 7 bases removed from V and 4 bases from J, the gap between germline ends came to 14 bases. The CDR3 loop spans 13 amino acids. CDR3 residues: CAITQEIQYEQYF. The DNA of the CDR3 is TGTGCCATCACCCAAGAGATCCAATACGAGCAGTACTTC.

The chain recombines TRBV19 with TRBJ1-2, with a weak D call TRBD1 (5 bases). CDR3 length: 15 amino acids. Germline loops: CDR1 LNHDA, CDR2 SQIVND (reference sequence). Deletions cut 2 bases from V and 2 bases from J, with 12 bases between. The CDR3 sequence: CASSIWGRPNYGYTF. The CDR3 DNA reads as TGTGCCAGTAGTATATGGGGCAGACCAAACTATGGCTACACCTTC.

The CDR3 spells CASSLGGPSNEKLFF. Here the CDR3 DNA reads TGTGCCAGCAGCTTGGGGGGACCGTCTAATGAAAAACTGTTTTTT. The chain couples TRBV5-4 to TRBJ1-4, with a weak D call TRBD1 (5 bases). The CDR3 has 15 amino acids. Germline V gene lookup returns CDR1 SGHNT and CDR2 YYREEE (reference sequence). V dropped 0 bases and J dropped 3 bases, with 9 bases sitting between them.

The genes are TRBV7-2 and TRBJ2-5; possibly TRBD1 for D (8 bases). Trimming stripped 1 base from V and 4 bases from J, with 25 bases between. Germline CDR1 is SGHTA and CDR2 is FQGNSA. The CDR3 spans 19 residues. CDR3 sequence reads: CASSLERDRFSSRAETQYF. DNA for the CDR3: TGTGCCAGCAGCTTAGAGCGGGACAGGTTTTCAAGCAGGGCAGAGACCCAGTACTTC. The full variable domain, rest sourced from reference TRBV7-2 and TRBJ2-5, is GAGVSQSPSNKVTEKGKDVELRCDPISGHTALYWYRQSLGQGLEFLIYFQGNSAPDKSGLPSDRFSAERTGGSVSTLTIQRTQQEDSAVYLCASSLERDRFSSRAETQYFGPGTRLLVL.

This rearrangement joins TRBV4-1 to TRBJ1-2, with no clear D. Per the germline V gene, CDR1 is MGHRA and CDR2 is YSYEKL. Trimming left V 1 base short and J 8 bases short, with 14 bases between. The CDR3 spans 14 residues. The DNA of the CDR3 is TGCGCCAGCAGCCAAGCCGTGATGGCGGCGGGCTACACCTTC. Translation: CASSQAVMAAGYTF.

This chain links TRBV18 with TRBJ2-3, with D unclear. This CDR3 contains 14 residues. Trimming took off 2 bases at V and 4 bases at J, with 10 bases between the two ends. Germline CDR1 reads KGHSH; CDR2 reads LQKENI. CDR3 protein: CASSPVGASDTQYF. In DNA form, the CDR3 reads TGTGCCAGCTCACCAGTGGGCGCATCAGATACGCAGTATTTT.

This clone was seen only once. This specimen includes other DNA sequences encoding the same CDR3. The V gene is TRBV9, the J gene TRBJ2-5; no clear D. V lost 0 bases to trimming and J lost 2 bases, with 8 bases between them. Looked up from germline, CDR1 is SGDLS and CDR2 is YYNGEE. The CDR3 loop spans 14 amino acids. This chain's CDR3 is CASSVGTLQETQYF. DNA for the CDR3: TGTGCCAGCAGCGTAGGAACACTTCAAGAGACCCAGTACTTC.